A selection of T cell receptor beta chains follows, all from one sample in a study of regulatory T cells in long-lasting Graves disease. A single record per CDR3 protein comes from TCRdb applying MiXCR to the multiplex PCR reads. The data show about 530,000 distinct CDR3 sequences, about 16% seen once. These data also featured in a second study, about T cells in Graves' hyperthyroidism and ophthalmopathy.

Material: peripheral blood mononuclear cells (PBMCs), obtained at new diagnosis, from a patient treated with antithyroid drugs. The receptors here all came from a woman aged 35-65 years with Graves disease. The CDR3 runs from the conserved cysteine through the conserved F or W. The order of the fields is D gene, J gene, V gene, clone size, CDR3 DNA, CDR3 protein. The D gene is left open where the match is weak. Only part of the rows carry a size: once, few, many, or a class if the clone is expanded.

D gene: TRBD1; J gene: TRBJ1-2; V gene: TRBV4-1; clone size: few; CDR3 DNA: TGCGCCAGCAGCCACCCACCTGGACAGGTTTCGTCATATGGCTACACCTTC; CDR3 protein: CASSHPPGQVSSYGYTF
D gene: TRBD2; J gene: TRBJ2-2; V gene: TRBV12-3/TRBV12-4; clone size: many; CDR3 DNA: TGTGCCAGCAGTTATACTAGCGGGGGACCCAACACCGGGGAGCTGTTTTTT; CDR3 protein: CASSYTSGGPNTGELFF
D gene: NA; J gene: TRBJ1-1; V gene: TRBV11-3; clone size: many; CDR3 DNA: TGTGCCAGCAGCCGGGGCGCAGCTGAAGCTTTCTTT; CDR3 protein: CASSRGAAEAFF
D gene: NA; J gene: TRBJ1-3; V gene: TRBV12-3/TRBV12-4; clone size: NA; CDR3 DNA: TGTGCCAGCAGCCGTTCCAGGGTTGAGGGAAACACCATATATTTT; CDR3 protein: CASSRSRVEGNTIYF
D gene: NA; J gene: TRBJ2-1; V gene: TRBV30; clone size: NA; CDR3 DNA: TGTGCCTGGAGTGTAGGGTGGAATGAGCAGTTCTTC; CDR3 protein: CAWSVGWNEQFF
D gene: NA; J gene: TRBJ2-3; V gene: TRBV29-1; clone size: few; CDR3 DNA: TGCAGCGTTGAAGACACAGATACGCAGTATTTT; CDR3 protein: CSVEDTDTQYF
D gene: NA; J gene: TRBJ2-3; V gene: TRBV11-2; clone size: many; CDR3 DNA: TGTGCCAGCAGCCTCCGACAAGCTACTAGCACAGATACGCAGTATTTT; CDR3 protein: CASSLRQATSTDTQYF
D gene: TRBD1; J gene: TRBJ1-1; V gene: TRBV6-1; clone size: many; CDR3 DNA: TGTGCCAGCAGATCCGGGACAGGGGTCACTGAAGCTTTCTTT; CDR3 protein: CASRSGTGVTEAFF
D gene: NA; J gene: TRBJ1-1; V gene: TRBV7-2; clone size: NA; CDR3 DNA: TGTGCCAGCAGCTTAGTTTCTCGTGTTAGTAGGGACACTGAAGCTTTCTTT; CDR3 protein: CASSLVSRVSRDTEAFF
D gene: TRBD1; J gene: TRBJ2-1; V gene: TRBV27; clone size: NA; CDR3 DNA: TGTGCCAGCAGTGGAAGGGGGCTTGGGGATGAGCAGTTCTTC; CDR3 protein: CASSGRGLGDEQFF